This T cell receptor beta chain was documented in a study of glioma-infiltrating T cells. Overall study findings and caveats: CDR3 overlap between tissue and blood was very small. Gliomas, especially low-grade, showed above-expected tissue-blood divergence; non-neoplastic patients showed below.

This clonotype occurred once. The antigen remains unidentified. A much larger clone is a single base away; this may be a read error. CDR1 and CDR2 from the germline V gene are MNHNY and SVGAGI (reference sequence). This CDR3 is built from 15 residues. Amplification of TCR alpha and beta CDR3 regions from RNA used iRepertoire nested multiplex PCR. For one-step reverse transcription and amplification, about 90-400 ng of tissue mRNA or PBMC total RNA was used. Using its own MiXCR run on the multiplex PCR reads, TCRdb lists one record per CDR3 protein. The data contain 100,000 to 150,000 distinct CDR3 sequences, 24% of them singletons.

This TCR came from a human donor with low-grade glioma or glioblastoma, undergoing nonglioma brain surgery, or in good health (not recorded which). The rearrangement joins TRBV6-6 to TRBJ1-2; D unresolved. Sequenced: glioma tissue, nonneoplastic brain tissue, or PBMCs (not recorded which). The CDR3 here is CGSSYSAGSDYGYTF. The CDR3, as DNA: TGTGGCAGCAGTTACTCGGCAGGCTCCGACTATGGCTACACCTTC.